These 5 T cell receptor beta chains were all obtained from the same sample, sequenced in a study of CD8+CD57+ T cells in acquired aplastic anemia. Using genomic DNA as the template, TCR beta VDJ and CDR3 profiling was carried out. TCRdb analysed the reads with MiXCR anew, one entry per CDR3 protein. The data contain hundreds of thousands of distinct CDR3 sequences, roughly 64% of them singletons. The sequenced sample consisted of sorted CD4+, CD8+, or CD8+CD57+ T cells (not recorded which) from PBMCs. These receptors were obtained from a human donor in good health, serving as a control.

This clonotype was observed many times. The J gene is TRBJ2-7, the V gene TRBV11-2; TRBD1 matches 10 bases. This CDR3 spans 15 amino acids. V dropped 1 base and J dropped 3; count of bases not matched to a gene: 3. The germline V gene encodes CDR1 SGHAT and CDR2 FQNNGV. CDR3 sequence: CASSLAGQGFYEQYF. As DNA, the CDR3 is TGTGCCAGCAGCTTAGCGGGACAGGGGTTCTACGAGCAGTACTTC.

As regards this clonotype: No DNA is shown, since the ends of the CDR3 on it are uncertain; the CDR3 is the one TCRdb lists. The chain uses TRBV7-9 and TRBJ2-2; no DNA check was done on the table's D call, TRBD1. Germline V gene sequence: CDR1 SEHNR, CDR2 FQNEAQ (reference sequence). A total of 19 residues make up the CDR3, ends included. This CDR3 is CASSRGQSPETQYFGELFF.

On this clonotype itself: At one boundary the junction diverges from the germline segment, which might be a read error. V is TRBV10-2 and J is TRBJ2-7; a possible D gene is TRBD1 (6 bases). CDR1 is WSHSY, CDR2 SAAADI, per germline. The length of the CDR3 is 14 residues. The CDR3 loop is CASSGDRSAYEQYF. CDR3 bases: TGTGCCAGCAGTGGCGACAGGAGCGCCTACGAGCAGTACTTC.

A note on this clonotype: At one end, the junction sequence differs from germline, possibly due to a read error. The chain carries TRBV2 and TRBJ1-5; D remains unclear. Germline V gene data show CDR1 as SNHLY and CDR2 as FYNNEI. CDR3 size: 13 residues. The CDR3 coding sequence is TGTGCCAGCACAGGAGGTCGCAATCAGCGCCAGCTATTT. Its translation: CASTGGRNQRQLF.

A few counts support this clonotype. The final CDR3 position lacks the conserved phenylalanine or tryptophan, pointing to a likely read error. Because the CDR3's place on the DNA is in doubt, the DNA is left out and the CDR3 is given as listed by TCRdb. The rearrangement joins TRBV2 to TRBJ1-5; TRBD1, the table's D call, lacks a check against the DNA. The CDR3 sequence runs 15 residues, both termini included. Germline assignment: CDR1 SNHLY and CDR2 FYNNEI. The CDR3 sequence: CASMGASTGELFFGE.